This note documents a single TCR beta chain sequence. Sequence at one end of the junction differs from germline and may be a read error. This sample was included in a study of control samples from healthy donors and cancer patients. Germline CDR1 reads SGHKS; CDR2 reads YYEKEE (reference sequence). This CDR3 contains 15 residues. Data came from immunoSEQ multiplex PCR; TCRdb stores just in-frame clones and leaves some out. Of about 35,000 clones listed, around 87% were seen once; the top ten hold more than 1.5%. This TCR was sampled from a woman aged 40 to 50 with lung cancer. The chain has TRBV5-5 and TRBJ1-5; the match to TRBD1 covers 8 bases. The sequenced material came from PBMCs. CDR3 in DNA: TGTGCCAGCAGTTTGGGACAGGCACCACGACAGCCCCAGCATTTT. Residues: CASSLGQAPRQPQHF.